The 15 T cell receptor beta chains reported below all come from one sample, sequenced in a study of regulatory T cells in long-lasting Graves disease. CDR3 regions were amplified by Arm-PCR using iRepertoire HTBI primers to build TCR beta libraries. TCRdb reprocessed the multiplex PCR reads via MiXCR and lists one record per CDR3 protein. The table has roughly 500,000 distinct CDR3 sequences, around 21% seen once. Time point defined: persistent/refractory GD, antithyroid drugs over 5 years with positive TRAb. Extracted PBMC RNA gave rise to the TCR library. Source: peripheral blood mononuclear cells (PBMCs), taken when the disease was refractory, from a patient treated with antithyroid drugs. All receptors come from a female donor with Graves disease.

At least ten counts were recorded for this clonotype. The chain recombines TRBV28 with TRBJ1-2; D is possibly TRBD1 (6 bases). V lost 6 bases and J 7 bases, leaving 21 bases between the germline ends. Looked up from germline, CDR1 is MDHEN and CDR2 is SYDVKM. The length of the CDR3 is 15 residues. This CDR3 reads CASSPTGRGARGYTF. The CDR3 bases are TGTGCCAGCAGCCCTACGGGGCGGGGGGCGCGTGGCTACACCTTC.

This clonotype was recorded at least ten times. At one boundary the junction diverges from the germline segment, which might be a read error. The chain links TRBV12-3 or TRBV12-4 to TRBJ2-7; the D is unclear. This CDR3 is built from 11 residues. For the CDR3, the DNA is TGTGCCAGCAGCTTAGGAAACGAGCAGTACTTC. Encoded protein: CASSLGNEQYF.

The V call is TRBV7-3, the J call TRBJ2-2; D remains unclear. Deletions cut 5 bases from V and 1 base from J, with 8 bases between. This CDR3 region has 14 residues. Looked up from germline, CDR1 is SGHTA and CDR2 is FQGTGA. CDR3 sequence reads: CASSHFENTGELFF. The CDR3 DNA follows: TGTGCCAGCAGCCATTTCGAGAACACCGGGGAGCTGTTTTTT.

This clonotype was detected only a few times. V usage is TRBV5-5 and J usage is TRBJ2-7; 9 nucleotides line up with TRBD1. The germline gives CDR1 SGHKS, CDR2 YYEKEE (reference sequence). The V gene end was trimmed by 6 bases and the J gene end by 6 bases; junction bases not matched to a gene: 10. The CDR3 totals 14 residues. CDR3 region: CASTQPGTGPEQYF. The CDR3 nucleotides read TGTGCCAGCACCCAACCTGGGACAGGGCCCGAGCAGTACTTC.

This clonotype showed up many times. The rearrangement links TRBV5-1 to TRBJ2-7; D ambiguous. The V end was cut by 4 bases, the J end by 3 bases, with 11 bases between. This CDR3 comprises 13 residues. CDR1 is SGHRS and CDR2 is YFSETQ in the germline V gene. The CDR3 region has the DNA TGCGCCAGCAGCGCAATCCAGAGCTACGAGCAGTACTTC. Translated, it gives CASSAIQSYEQYF. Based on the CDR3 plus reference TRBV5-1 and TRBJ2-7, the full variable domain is KAGVTQTPRYLIKTRGQQVTLSCSPISGHRSVSWYQQTPGQGLQFLFEYFSETQRNKGNFPGRFSGRQFSNSRSEMNVSTLELGDSALYLCASSAIQSYEQYFGPGTRLTVT.

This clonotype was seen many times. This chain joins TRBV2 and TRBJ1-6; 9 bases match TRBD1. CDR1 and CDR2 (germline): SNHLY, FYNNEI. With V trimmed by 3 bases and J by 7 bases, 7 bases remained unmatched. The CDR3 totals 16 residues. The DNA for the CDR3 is TGTGCCAGCAGTGAGCAAACAGGGGGCGGAAATTCACCCCTCCACTTT. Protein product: CASSEQTGGGNSPLHF.

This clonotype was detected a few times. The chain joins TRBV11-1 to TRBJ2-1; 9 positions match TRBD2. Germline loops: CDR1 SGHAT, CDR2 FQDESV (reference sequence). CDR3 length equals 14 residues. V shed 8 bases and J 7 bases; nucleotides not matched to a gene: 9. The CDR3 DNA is TGTGCCAGCCGGGGACTAGCTGGGTGGAATGAGCAGTTCTTC. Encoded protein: CASRGLAGWNEQFF.

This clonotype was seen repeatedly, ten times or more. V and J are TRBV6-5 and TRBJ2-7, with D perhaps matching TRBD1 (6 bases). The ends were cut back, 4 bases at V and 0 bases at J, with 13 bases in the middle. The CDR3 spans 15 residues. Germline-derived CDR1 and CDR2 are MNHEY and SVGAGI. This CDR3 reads CASSSGTPSSYEQYF. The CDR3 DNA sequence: TGTGCCAGCAGTTCCGGGACACCGAGCTCCTACGAGCAGTACTTC.

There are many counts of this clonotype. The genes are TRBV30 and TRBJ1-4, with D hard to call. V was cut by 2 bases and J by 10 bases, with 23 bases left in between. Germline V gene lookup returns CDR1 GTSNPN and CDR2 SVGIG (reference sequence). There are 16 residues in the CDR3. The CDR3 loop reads CAWSKKGNRLSRKLFF. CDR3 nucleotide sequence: TGTGCCTGGAGTAAGAAAGGGAATAGGTTATCAAGAAAACTGTTTTTT.

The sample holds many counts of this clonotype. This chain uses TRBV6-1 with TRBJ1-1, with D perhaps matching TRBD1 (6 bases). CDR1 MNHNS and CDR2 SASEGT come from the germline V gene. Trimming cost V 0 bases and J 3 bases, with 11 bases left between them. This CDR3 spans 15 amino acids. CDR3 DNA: TGTGCCAGCAGTGAAGCCACAGGGCGGGACACTGAAGCTTTCTTT. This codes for CASSEATGRDTEAFF.

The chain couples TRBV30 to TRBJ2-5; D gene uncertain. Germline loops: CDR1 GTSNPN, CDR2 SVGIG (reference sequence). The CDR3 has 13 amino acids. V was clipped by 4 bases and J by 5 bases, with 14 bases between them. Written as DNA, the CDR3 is TGTGCCTGGACCCTAGATTCGAGGGAGACCCAGTACTTC. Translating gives CAWTLDSRETQYF.

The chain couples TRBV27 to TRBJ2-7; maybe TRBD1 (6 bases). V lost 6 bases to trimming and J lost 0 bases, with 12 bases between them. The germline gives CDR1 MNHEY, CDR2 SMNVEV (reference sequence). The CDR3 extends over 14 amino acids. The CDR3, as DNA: TGTGCCAGCAGGCTCAGGGGCTACTCCTACGAGCAGTACTTC. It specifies CASRLRGYSYEQYF.

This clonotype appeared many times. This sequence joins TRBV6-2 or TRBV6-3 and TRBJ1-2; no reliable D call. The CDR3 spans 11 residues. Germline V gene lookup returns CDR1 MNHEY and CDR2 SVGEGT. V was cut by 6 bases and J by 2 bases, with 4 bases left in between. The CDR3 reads CASRENYGYTF. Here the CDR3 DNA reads TGTGCCAGCAGGGAAAACTATGGCTACACCTTC.

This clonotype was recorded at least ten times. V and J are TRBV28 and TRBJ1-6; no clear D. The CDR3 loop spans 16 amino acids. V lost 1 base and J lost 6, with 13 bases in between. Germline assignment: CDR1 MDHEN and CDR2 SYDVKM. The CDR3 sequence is CASSLFLPNLNSPLHF. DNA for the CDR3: TGTGCCAGCAGTTTATTCCTGCCTAATCTTAATTCACCCCTCCACTTT.

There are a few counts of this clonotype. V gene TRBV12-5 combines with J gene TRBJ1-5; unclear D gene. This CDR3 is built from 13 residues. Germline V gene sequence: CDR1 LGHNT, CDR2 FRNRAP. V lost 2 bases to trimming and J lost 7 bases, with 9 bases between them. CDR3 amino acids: CASGLRTRQPQHF. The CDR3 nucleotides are TGTGCTAGTGGTTTGAGGACTAGACAGCCCCAGCATTTT.